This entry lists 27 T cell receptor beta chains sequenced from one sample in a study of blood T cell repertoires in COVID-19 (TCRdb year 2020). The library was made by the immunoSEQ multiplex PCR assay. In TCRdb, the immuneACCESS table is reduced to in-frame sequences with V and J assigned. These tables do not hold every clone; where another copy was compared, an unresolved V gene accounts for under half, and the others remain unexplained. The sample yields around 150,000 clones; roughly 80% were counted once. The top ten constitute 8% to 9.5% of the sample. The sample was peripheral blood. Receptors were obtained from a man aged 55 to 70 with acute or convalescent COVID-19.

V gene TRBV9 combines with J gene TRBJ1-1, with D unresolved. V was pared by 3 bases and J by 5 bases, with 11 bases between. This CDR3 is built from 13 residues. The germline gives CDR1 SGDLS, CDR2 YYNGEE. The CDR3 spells CASSGDAGTEAFF. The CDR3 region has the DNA TGTGCCAGCAGCGGCGACGCGGGAACTGAAGCTTTCTTT. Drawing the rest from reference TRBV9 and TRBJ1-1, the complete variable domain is DSGVTQTPKHLITATGQRVTLRCSPRSGDLSVYWYQQSLDQGLQFLIQYYNGEERAKGNILERFSAQQFPDLHSELNLSSLELGDSALYFCASSGDAGTEAFFGQGTRLTVV.

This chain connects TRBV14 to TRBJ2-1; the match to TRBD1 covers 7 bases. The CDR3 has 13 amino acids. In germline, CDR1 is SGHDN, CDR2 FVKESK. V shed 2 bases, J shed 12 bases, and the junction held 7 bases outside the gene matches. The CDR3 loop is CASSQITGEGQFF. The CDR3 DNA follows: TGTGCCAGCAGCCAAATTACAGGGGAAGGGCAGTTCTTC.

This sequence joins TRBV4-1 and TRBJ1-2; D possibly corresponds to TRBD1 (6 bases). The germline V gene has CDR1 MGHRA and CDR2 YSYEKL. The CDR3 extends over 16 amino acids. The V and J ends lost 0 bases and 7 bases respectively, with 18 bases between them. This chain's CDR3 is CASSQDLKTGSGGYTF. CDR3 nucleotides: TGCGCCAGCAGCCAAGATTTGAAAACAGGGTCTGGTGGCTACACCTTC.

The CDR3 DNA sequence: TGTGCCAGCAGCATCCCTAGCGGGGGCCCCTCCTACGAGCAGTACTTC. This sequence encodes CASSIPSGGPSYEQYF. The chain combines TRBV7-2 with TRBJ2-7; TRBD2 aligns across 10 bases. The J segment lost 0 bases and the V segment lost 5 bases, leaving 7 bases of the junction unmatched. There are 16 residues in the CDR3. Germline CDR1 and CDR2: SGHTA and FQGNSA.

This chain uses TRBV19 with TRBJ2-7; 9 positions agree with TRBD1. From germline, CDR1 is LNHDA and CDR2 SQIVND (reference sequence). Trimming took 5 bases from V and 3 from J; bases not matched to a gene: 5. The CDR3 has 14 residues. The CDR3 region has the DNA TGTGCCAGTAGTCGGGACAGGGCAAGCTACGAGCAGTACTTC. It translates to CASSRDRASYEQYF.

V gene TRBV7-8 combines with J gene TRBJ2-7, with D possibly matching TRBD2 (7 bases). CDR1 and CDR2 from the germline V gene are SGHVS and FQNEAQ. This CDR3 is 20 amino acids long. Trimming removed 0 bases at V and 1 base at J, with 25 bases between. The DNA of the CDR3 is TGTGCCAGCAGCTTAGCGGTTCTTGGGGGTGAGGGGGGGGAGTCCTACGAGCAGTACTTC. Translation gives CASSLAVLGGEGGESYEQYF.

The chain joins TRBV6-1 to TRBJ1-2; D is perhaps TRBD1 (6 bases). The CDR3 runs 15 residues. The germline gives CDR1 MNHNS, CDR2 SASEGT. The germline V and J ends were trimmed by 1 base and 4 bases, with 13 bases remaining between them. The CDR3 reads CASSEDAGVRYGYTF. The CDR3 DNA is TGTGCCAGCAGTGAAGATGCAGGGGTCCGCTATGGCTACACCTTC.

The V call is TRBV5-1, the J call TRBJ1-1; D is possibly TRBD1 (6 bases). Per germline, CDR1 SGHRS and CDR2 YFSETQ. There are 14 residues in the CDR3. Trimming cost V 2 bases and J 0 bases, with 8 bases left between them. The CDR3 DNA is TGCGCCAGCAGCTTAAAGGGGGTGAACACTGAAGCTTTCTTT. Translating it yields CASSLKGVNTEAFF.

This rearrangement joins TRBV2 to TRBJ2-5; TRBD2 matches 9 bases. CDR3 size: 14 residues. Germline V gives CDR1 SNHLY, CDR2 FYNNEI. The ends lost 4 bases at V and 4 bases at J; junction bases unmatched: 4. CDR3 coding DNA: TGTGCCAGCAGTGGGCGGGGGGGCTTAGAGACCCAGTACTTC. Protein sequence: CASSGRGGLETQYF.

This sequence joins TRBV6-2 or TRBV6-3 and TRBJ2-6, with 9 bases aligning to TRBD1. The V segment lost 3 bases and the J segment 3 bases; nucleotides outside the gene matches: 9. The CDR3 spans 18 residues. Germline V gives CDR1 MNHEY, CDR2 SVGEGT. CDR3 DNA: TGTGCCAGCAGTTATGGATACAGGGGGCTTAATGGGGCCAACGTCCTGACTTTC. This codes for CASSYGYRGLNGANVLTF.

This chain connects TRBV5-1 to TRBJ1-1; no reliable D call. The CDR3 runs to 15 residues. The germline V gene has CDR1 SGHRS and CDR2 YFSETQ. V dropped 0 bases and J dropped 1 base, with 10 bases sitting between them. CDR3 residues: CASSLEELGNTEAFF. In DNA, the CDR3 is TGCGCCAGCAGCTTGGAGGAGTTGGGGAACACTGAAGCTTTCTTT. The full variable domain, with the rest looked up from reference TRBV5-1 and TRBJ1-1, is KAGVTQTPRYLIKTRGQQVTLSCSPISGHRSVSWYQQTPGQGLQFLFEYFSETQRNKGNFPGRFSGRQFSNSRSEMNVSTLELGDSALYLCASSLEELGNTEAFFGQGTRLTVV.

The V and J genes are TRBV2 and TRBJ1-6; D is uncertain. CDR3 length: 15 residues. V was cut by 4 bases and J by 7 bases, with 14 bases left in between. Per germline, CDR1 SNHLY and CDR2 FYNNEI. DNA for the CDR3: TGTGCCAGCAGTGCCCGGCGGCAGTCAAATTCACCCCTCCACTTT. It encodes CASSARRQSNSPLHF.

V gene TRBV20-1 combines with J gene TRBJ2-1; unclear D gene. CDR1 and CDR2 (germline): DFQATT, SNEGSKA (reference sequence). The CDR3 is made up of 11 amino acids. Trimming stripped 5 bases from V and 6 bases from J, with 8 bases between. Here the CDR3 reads CSAGRGNEQFF. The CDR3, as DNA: TGCAGTGCTGGCAGAGGCAATGAGCAGTTCTTC.

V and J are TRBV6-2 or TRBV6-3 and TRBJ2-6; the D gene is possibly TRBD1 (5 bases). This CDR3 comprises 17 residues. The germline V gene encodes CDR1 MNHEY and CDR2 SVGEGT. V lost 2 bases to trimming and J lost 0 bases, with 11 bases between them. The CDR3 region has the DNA TGTGCCAGCAGTTACAGGGGTAAGGGCTCTGGGGCCAACGTCCTGACTTTC. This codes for CASSYRGKGSGANVLTF.

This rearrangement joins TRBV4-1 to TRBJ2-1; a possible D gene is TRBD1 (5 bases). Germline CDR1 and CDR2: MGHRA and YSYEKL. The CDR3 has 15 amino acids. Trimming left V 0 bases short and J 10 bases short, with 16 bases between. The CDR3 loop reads CASSQDMGPAREQFF. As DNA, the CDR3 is TGCGCCAGCAGCCAAGATATGGGGCCCGCCCGGGAGCAGTTCTTC.

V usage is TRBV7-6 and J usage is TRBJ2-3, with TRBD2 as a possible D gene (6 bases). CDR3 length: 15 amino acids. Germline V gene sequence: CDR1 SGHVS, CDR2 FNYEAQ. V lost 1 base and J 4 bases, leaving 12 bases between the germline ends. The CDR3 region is CASSLDGGWADTQYF. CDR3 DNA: TGTGCCAGCAGCTTAGATGGGGGGTGGGCAGATACGCAGTATTTT.

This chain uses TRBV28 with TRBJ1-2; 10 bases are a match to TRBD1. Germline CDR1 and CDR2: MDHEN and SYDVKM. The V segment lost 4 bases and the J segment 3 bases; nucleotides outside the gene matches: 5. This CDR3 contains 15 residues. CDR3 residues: CASSSPGQGDYGYTF. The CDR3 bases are TGTGCCAGCAGTTCCCCCGGACAGGGGGACTATGGCTACACCTTC.

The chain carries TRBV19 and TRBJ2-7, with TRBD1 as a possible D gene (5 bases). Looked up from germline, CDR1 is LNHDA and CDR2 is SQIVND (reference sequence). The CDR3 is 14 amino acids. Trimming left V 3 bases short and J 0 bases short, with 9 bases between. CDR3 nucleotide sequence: TGTGCCAGTAGTATTGGTGACAGCTCCTACGAGCAGTACTTC. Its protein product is CASSIGDSSYEQYF.

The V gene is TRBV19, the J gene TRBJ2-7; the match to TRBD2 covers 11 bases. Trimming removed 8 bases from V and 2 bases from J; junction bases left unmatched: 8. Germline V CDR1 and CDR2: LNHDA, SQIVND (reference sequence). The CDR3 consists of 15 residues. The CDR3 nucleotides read TGTGCCAGTCAACTTAGCGGGGGGGTAACCTACGAGCAGTACTTC. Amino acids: CASQLSGGVTYEQYF. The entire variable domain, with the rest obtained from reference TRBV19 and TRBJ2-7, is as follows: DGGITQSPKYLFRKEGQNVTLSCEQNLNHDAMYWYRQDPGQGLRLIYYSQIVNDFQKGDIAEGYSVSREKKESFPLTVTSAQKNPTAFYLCASQLSGGVTYEQYFGPGTRLTVT.

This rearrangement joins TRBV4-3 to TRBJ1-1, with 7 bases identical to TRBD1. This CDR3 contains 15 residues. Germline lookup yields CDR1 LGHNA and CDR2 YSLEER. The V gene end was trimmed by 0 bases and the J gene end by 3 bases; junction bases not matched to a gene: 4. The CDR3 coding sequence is TGCGCCAGCAGCCAAGATAGGGGGCGGCACACTGAAGCTTTCTTT. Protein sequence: CASSQDRGRHTEAFF.

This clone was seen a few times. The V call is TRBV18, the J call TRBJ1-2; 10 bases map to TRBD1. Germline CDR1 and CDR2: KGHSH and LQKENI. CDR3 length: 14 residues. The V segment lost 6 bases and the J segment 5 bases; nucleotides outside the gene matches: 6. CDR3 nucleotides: TGTGCCAGCTCTGAAGGACAGGGGGGGTATGGCTACACCTTC. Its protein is CASSEGQGGYGYTF.

The CDR3 DNA reads as TGTGCCACCAGTGAAAAGGGACAGGGGAAGGCTTTCTTT. Protein: CATSEKGQGKAFF. The rearrangement uses TRBV24-1 and TRBJ1-1; TRBD1 matches at 10 bases. The junction had 6 bases not matched to a gene; V was cut back by 4 bases and J by 11 bases. This CDR3 is built from 13 residues. Per germline, CDR1 KGHDR and CDR2 SFDVKD.

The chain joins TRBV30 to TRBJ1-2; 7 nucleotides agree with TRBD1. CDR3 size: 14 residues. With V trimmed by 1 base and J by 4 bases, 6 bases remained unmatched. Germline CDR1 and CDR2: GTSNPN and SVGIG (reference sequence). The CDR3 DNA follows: TGTGCCTGGAGTGGACAGGGCGACTTCTATGGCTACACCTTC. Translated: CAWSGQGDFYGYTF.

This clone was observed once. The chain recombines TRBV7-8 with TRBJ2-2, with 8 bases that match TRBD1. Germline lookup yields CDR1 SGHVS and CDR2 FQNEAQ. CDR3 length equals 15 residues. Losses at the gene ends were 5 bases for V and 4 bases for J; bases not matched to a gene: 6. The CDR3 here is CASSLRQGSTGELFF. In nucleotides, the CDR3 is TGTGCCAGCAGCCTCAGACAGGGGAGCACCGGGGAGCTGTTTTTT.

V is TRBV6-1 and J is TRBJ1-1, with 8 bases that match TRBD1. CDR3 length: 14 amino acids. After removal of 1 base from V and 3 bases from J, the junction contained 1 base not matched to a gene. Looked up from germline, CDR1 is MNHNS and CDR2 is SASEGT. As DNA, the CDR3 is TGTGCCAGCAGTGAAGTGGACAGGGACACTGAAGCTTTCTTT. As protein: CASSEVDRDTEAFF.

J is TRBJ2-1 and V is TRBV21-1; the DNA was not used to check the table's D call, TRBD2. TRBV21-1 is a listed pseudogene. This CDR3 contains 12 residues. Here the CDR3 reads CASRHTGNEQFF. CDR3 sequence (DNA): TGTGCCAGCAGGCACACGGGGAATGAGCAGTTCTTC.

Here the CDR3 reads CATSPLSQGAEGYTF. DNA for the CDR3: TGTGCCACCAGTCCCCTCTCGCAGGGGGCGGAAGGCTACACCTTC. V gene TRBV15 combines with J gene TRBJ1-2; 8 bases line up with TRBD1. Germline-derived CDR1 and CDR2 are LNHNV and YYDKDF (reference sequence). V dropped 6 bases and J dropped 8; count of bases not matched to a gene: 14. The CDR3 totals 15 residues.